This entry lists 25 T cell receptor beta chains sequenced from one sample in a study of shared clonotypes between healthy human individuals. Here immunoSEQ multiplex PCR was the method, and the copy in TCRdb shows in-frame clones only, minus some. The sample has some 480,000 clones, around three quarters seen once. The sequenced sample was PBMCs. The receptors were sampled from a woman in her thirties or forties in good health. Some clones in this sample may be carry-over from other donors' samples.

The CDR3 coding sequence is TGTGCCAGCAGCTTCTCGGACTACTCCTACGAGCAGTACTTC. It is translated as CASSFSDYSYEQYF. V usage is TRBV7-2 and J usage is TRBJ2-7, with D possibly TRBD2 on 6 matching bases. Trimming stripped 3 bases from V and 0 bases from J, with 9 bases between. The CDR3 has 14 amino acids. The germline gives CDR1 SGHTA, CDR2 FQGNSA. Full variable domain (remainder filled in from reference TRBV7-2 and TRBJ2-7): GAGVSQSPSNKVTEKGKDVELRCDPISGHTALYWYRQSLGQGLEFLIYFQGNSAPDKSGLPSDRFSAERTGGSVSTLTIQRTQQEDSAVYLCASSFSDYSYEQYFGPGTRLTVT.

The chain links TRBV18 to TRBJ2-7; 7 bases fit TRBD2. The CDR3 is made up of 16 amino acids. Germline-derived CDR1 and CDR2 are KGHSH and LQKENI. V lost 6 bases and J lost 0; bases outside the gene matches: 11. The CDR3 is CASSLSSGPSSYEQYF. The CDR3 DNA follows: TGTGCCAGCTCTCTTAGTAGCGGGCCGAGCTCCTACGAGCAGTACTTC.

V usage is TRBV4-2 and J usage is TRBJ2-7; 8 positions agree with TRBD1. This CDR3 is built from 15 residues. The junction had 6 bases not matched to a gene; V was cut back by 0 bases and J by 5 bases. Germline CDR1 is LGHNA and CDR2 is YNFKEQ. CDR3 in amino acids: CASSQEQGEGDEQYF. The CDR3 nucleotides read TGTGCCAGCAGCCAAGAACAGGGGGAAGGCGACGAGCAGTACTTC.

The genes are TRBV19 and TRBJ2-5; TRBD2 is a possible D gene (6 bases). This CDR3 contains 15 residues. Trimming took 4 bases from V and 2 from J, leaving 14 bases between them. Germline CDR1 is LNHDA and CDR2 is SQIVND (reference sequence). CDR3 sequence: CASSTNSRGQETQYF. The DNA for the CDR3 is TGTGCCAGTAGTACAAACAGCCGGGGGCAAGAGACCCAGTACTTC.

Remarks on this clone: Sequence at one end of the junction differs from germline and may be a read error. The chain joins TRBV28 to TRBJ1-5; the D is unclear. Germline loops: CDR1 MDHEN, CDR2 SYDVKM. The CDR3 is 15 amino acids. The CDR3 region has the DNA TGTGCCAGCAGTTACCAGGCGGTTAGCCATCAGCCCCAGCATTTT. Its protein is CASSYQAVSHQPQHF.

The rearrangement links TRBV29-1 to TRBJ2-5, with 14 bases fitting TRBD2. The J call may be mistaken, given a closer DNA end match to TRBJ2-7. Germline V gene lookup returns CDR1 SQVTM and CDR2 ANQGSEA. The CDR3 is made up of 14 amino acids. CDR3 nucleotide sequence: TGCAGCGTTGAAGGGGGACTAGCGGGAGACGAGCAGTACTTC. Amino acids: CSVEGGLAGDEQYF.

The J gene is TRBJ2-5, the V gene TRBV5-4; D unclear. The germline V gene has CDR1 SGHNT and CDR2 YYREEE (reference sequence). Trimming took off 3 bases at V and 5 bases at J, with 14 bases between the two ends. The CDR3 extends over 14 amino acids. The CDR3 DNA reads TGTGCCAGCAGCTCGGCCCTGAATCGGGAGACCCAGTACTTC. Translating gives CASSSALNRETQYF.

Only a few counts were recorded for this clone. This chain links TRBV19 with TRBJ1-1; D remains ambiguous. Trimming stripped 5 bases from V and 1 base from J, with 8 bases between. The CDR3 has 13 amino acids. In germline, CDR1 is LNHDA, CDR2 SQIVND (reference sequence). The CDR3 spells CASSWRGNTEAFF. The DNA of the CDR3 is TGTGCCAGTAGTTGGCGGGGGAACACTGAAGCTTTCTTT.

The genes are TRBV18 and TRBJ1-1; D remains unclear. Deletions cut 3 bases from V and 4 bases from J, with 18 bases between. The CDR3 length is 16 residues. Germline-derived CDR1 and CDR2 are KGHSH and LQKENI. The CDR3 DNA reads TGTGCCAGCTCACCCTATAAACCGAGGGCGGGCACTGAAGCTTTCTTT. Translated: CASSPYKPRAGTEAFF.

J is TRBJ2-7 and V is TRBV5-1; D remains ambiguous. The CDR3 has 15 amino acids. CDR1 SGHRS and CDR2 YFSETQ come from the germline V gene. Trimming shortened V by 2 bases and J by 5 bases, and 17 bases separated the two germline ends. The DNA for the CDR3 is TGCGCCAGCAGCTTAGTTGACGGGTCTAGGGACGAGCAGTACTTC. Translated, it gives CASSLVDGSRDEQYF.

The chain is built from TRBV29-1 and TRBJ2-7; 8 bases map to TRBD2. The J segment lost 2 bases and the V segment lost 6 bases, leaving 6 bases of the junction unmatched. This CDR3 contains 13 residues. Germline V gives CDR1 SQVTM, CDR2 ANQGSEA. The CDR3 region has the DNA TGCAGCGTCGGCGGGAGGTTCGCCTACGAGCAGTACTTC. It yields the protein CSVGGRFAYEQYF.

The CDR3, as DNA: TGCGCCAGCAGCTCACCGACTACCAACACAGATACGCAGTATTTT. Translation: CASSSPTTNTDTQYF. The chain has TRBV5-1 and TRBJ2-3; weak D call: TRBD2 (5 bases). This CDR3 is built from 15 residues. Trimming shortened V by 3 bases and J by 2 bases, and 13 bases separated the two germline ends. The germline CDR1 and CDR2 sequences are SGHRS and YFSETQ. The variable domain in full, completed from reference TRBV5-1 and TRBJ2-3, reads KAGVTQTPRYLIKTRGQQVTLSCSPISGHRSVSWYQQTPGQGLQFLFEYFSETQRNKGNFPGRFSGRQFSNSRSEMNVSTLELGDSALYLCASSSPTTNTDTQYFGPGTRLTVL.

In its sample, this clone was seen a few times. CDR3 amino acids: CASSQEWASTDTQYF. The CDR3 DNA reads as TGCGCCAGCAGCCAAGAGTGGGCTAGCACAGATACGCAGTATTTT. The chain joins TRBV4-3 to TRBJ2-3; the D is unclear. CDR1 is LGHNA and CDR2 is YSLEER in the germline V gene. The CDR3 loop spans 15 amino acids. V was cut by 0 bases and J by 0 bases, with 7 bases left in between.

The chain links TRBV5-4 to TRBJ1-1; 7 positions match TRBD1. V lost 4 bases to trimming and J lost 4 bases; unmatched junction nucleotides: 10. The CDR3 covers 15 residues. Looked up from germline, CDR1 is SGHNT and CDR2 is YYREEE (reference sequence). For the CDR3, the DNA is TGTGCCAGCAGCGGACAGACAGGGACTTTCACTGAAGCTTTCTTT. Translation gives CASSGQTGTFTEAFF.

The CDR3 bases are TGTGCCAGCAGCATCACACAAAGCGGGAGCTACGAGCAGTACTTC. Its protein is CASSITQSGSYEQYF. The chain is built from TRBV28 and TRBJ2-7; TRBD2 aligns across 8 bases. This CDR3 has 15 residues. Germline CDR1 is MDHEN and CDR2 is SYDVKM. J lost 3 bases, V lost 6 bases, and 10 bases had no gene match.

The J gene is TRBJ2-7, the V gene TRBV7-9, with D unresolved. Germline V gene lookup returns CDR1 SEHNR and CDR2 FQNEAQ (reference sequence). With 6 bases removed from V and 4 bases from J, the gap between germline ends came to 7 bases. This CDR3 is built from 11 residues. CDR3 DNA: TGTGCCAGCAGTTTAATGTACGAGCAGTACTTC. Translation: CASSLMYEQYF.

The V and J genes are TRBV6-5 and TRBJ2-1; weak D call: TRBD1 (6 bases). The CDR3 consists of 13 residues. V was shortened by 6 bases and J by 6 bases, with 12 bases between the two germline ends. Germline CDR1 reads MNHEY; CDR2 reads SVGAGI. The CDR3 DNA follows: TGTGCCAGCAGGACGGGACAATCCAATGAGCAGTTCTTC. Translated, it gives CASRTGQSNEQFF.

With respect to this clone: A far larger clone is only one base removed, so a read error is likely. The chain links TRBV14 to TRBJ2-1; D not resolved. CDR1 and CDR2 from the germline V gene are SGHDN and FVKESK. The CDR3 extends over 11 amino acids. Trimming cost V 4 bases and J 3 bases, with 1 base left between them. The CDR3 loop reads CASSLYNEQFF. The CDR3, as DNA: TGTGCCAGCAGCCTCTACAATGAGCAGTTCTTC.

The chain links TRBV4-1 to TRBJ1-1; tentative D call: TRBD1 (5 bases). The V gene's germline CDR1 is MGHRA and CDR2 YSYEKL. With 3 bases removed from V and 5 bases from J, the gap between germline ends came to 13 bases. CDR3 length: 14 residues. The CDR3 DNA reads as TGCGCCAGCAGCCAGGCAGGTTGGGGGACTGAAGCTTTCTTT. Its protein product is CASSQAGWGTEAFF.

The V and J genes are TRBV11-1 and TRBJ2-3; tentatively, D is TRBD1 or TRBD2 (5 bases each). Looked up from germline, CDR1 is SGHAT and CDR2 is FQDESV (reference sequence). The V end lost 8 bases, the J end lost 2 bases, and 11 bases lay between the germline ends. This CDR3 has 13 amino acids. The CDR3 spells CASGRGDTDTQYF. CDR3 nucleotide sequence: TGTGCCAGCGGCCGAGGGGACACAGATACGCAGTATTTT.

The genes are TRBV5-1 and TRBJ1-1; 9 bases agree with TRBD1. The CDR3 is 16 residues long. Looked up from germline, CDR1 is SGHRS and CDR2 is YFSETQ. Germline trimming cut 4 bases from V and 3 bases from J; bases unmatched to any gene: 10. The CDR3, as DNA: TGCGCCAGCAGCAAACAGCCACAGGGGGCAGACACTGAAGCTTTCTTT. Amino acids: CASSKQPQGADTEAFF.

As for this clone: Relative to the germline gene, one junction end is altered; a read error may explain this. The same CDR3 arises from other DNA sequences in this sample as well. This sequence joins TRBV30 and TRBJ2-2; D is perhaps TRBD1 or TRBD2 (5 bases each). There are 13 residues in the CDR3. The V gene's germline CDR1 is GTSNPN and CDR2 SVGIG (reference sequence). DNA for the CDR3: TGTGCCTGGAGTGTCAGGGTACACGGGGAACTGTTTTTT. Protein product: CAWSVRVHGELFF.

J is TRBJ2-7 and V is TRBV5-1; TRBD2 aligns across 8 bases. V was pared by 0 bases and J by 4 bases, with 6 bases of the junction left unmatched. CDR3 length: 15 residues. Germline V gene data show CDR1 as SGHRS and CDR2 as YFSETQ. In nucleotides, the CDR3 is TGCGCCAGCAGCTTGGACGGGAGGGCCCCGTACGAGCAGTACTTC. Translated, it gives CASSLDGRAPYEQYF.

V is TRBV5-8 and J is TRBJ2-3; D is undetermined. The ends were cut back, 2 bases at V and 5 bases at J, with 9 bases in the middle. The CDR3 is 13 residues long. Germline loops: CDR1 SGHTS, CDR2 YDEGEE. The CDR3: CASSLGLGDTQYF. The DNA of the CDR3 is TGTGCCAGCAGCTTAGGATTGGGAGATACGCAGTATTTT.

V usage is TRBV21-1 and J usage is TRBJ2-3; the table's D call TRBD1 went unverified against the DNA. TRBV21-1 has pseudogene status. The CDR3 extends over 18 amino acids. The CDR3 loop reads CASSPQVGDSRQPDTQYF. CDR3 nucleotide sequence: TGTGCCAGCAGCCCACAGGTTGGGGACAGTCGGCAGCCAGATACGCAGTATTTT.